The rows below give T cell receptor beta chains drawn from one sample of a study of control samples from healthy donors and cancer patients. TCRdb's table, derived via immunoSEQ multiplex PCR, lists solely in-frame clones and lacks some. The repertoire consists of some 70,000 clones, with 83% occurring once and the leading ten covering around 16%. Sequencing was carried out using blood. Receptors originate from a man in his sixties in good health. Each CDR3 is given with its conserved first and last residue. The D gene is left open where the match is weak. Size is omitted from some rows. Given values are once, few, many or a class for expanded clones.

d_call	clone_size	j_call	v_call	cdr3_aa	cdr3_nt
TRBD1	.	TRBJ1-1	TRBV6-5	CAGSRGVGTEAFF	TGTGCCGGCTCCAGGGGGGTGGGGACTGAAGCTTTCTTT
.	.	TRBJ1-5	TRBV7-2	CASSLSRMGNQPQHF	TGTGCCAGCAGCTTGAGCAGGATGGGCAATCAGCCCCAGCATTTT
.	.	TRBJ1-4	TRBV4-3	CASSQVWQGLNEKLFF	TGCGCCAGCAGCCAAGTGTGGCAGGGGCTTAATGAAAAACTGTTTTTT
.	.	TRBJ2-7	TRBV1	CTSSPKFPFRDSHVYEQYF	TGCACCAGCAGCCCCAAGTTCCCTTTTCGGGACAGCCACGTTTACGAGCAGTACTTC
TRBD1	.	TRBJ1-5	TRBV10-3	CAISESGTGGQPQHF	TGTGCCATCAGTGAGTCGGGGACAGGGGGCCAGCCCCAGCATTTT
.	.	TRBJ1-1	TRBV5-5	CASSLEDLNTEAFF	TGTGCCAGCAGCTTGGAAGATTTGAACACTGAAGCTTTCTTT
.	.	TRBJ2-2	TRBV7-3	CASREGPGELFF	TGTGCCAGCAGAGAAGGTCCCGGGGAGCTGTTTTTT
.	.	TRBJ1-6	TRBV11-2	CASSSQAGSSPLHF	TGTGCCAGCAGCTCCCAGGCTGGGAGTTCACCCCTCCACTTT
TRBD2	.	TRBJ2-1	TRBV29-1	CSGGLAGFEQFF	TGCAGCGGGGGACTAGCGGGATTTGAGCAGTTCTTC
TRBD2	few	TRBJ2-7	TRBV27	CASSPPRGLAGNSYEQYF	TGTGCCAGCAGCCCCCCGAGGGGACTAGCGGGGAACTCCTACGAGCAGTACTTC
.	once	TRBJ2-3	TRBV11-3	CASSLLTGPGADTQYF	TGTGCCAGCAGCCTCCTGACTGGCCCAGGGGCAGATACGCAGTATTTT
.	once	TRBJ2-1	TRBV28	CASSPPLSSKFF	TGTGCCAGCAGCCCTCCTCTGTCCAGCAAGTTCTTC
.	.	TRBJ2-1	TRBV7-6	CASSFGGPYNEQFF	TGTGCCAGCAGCTTTGGCGGGCCTTACAATGAGCAGTTCTTC
TRBD1	.	TRBJ2-3	TRBV28	CASSSGTGLNTDTQYF	TGTGCCAGCAGTTCCGGGACAGGATTGAACACAGATACGCAGTATTTT
.	.	TRBJ2-5	TRBV27	CATRGFERETQYF	TGTGCCACCCGGGGATTCGAGAGGGAGACCCAGTACTTC
.	.	TRBJ1-5	TRBV30	CAWSERANQPQHF	TGTGCCTGGAGTGAAAGAGCTAATCAGCCCCAGCATTTT
TRBD2	.	TRBJ2-5	TRBV3-1/TRBV3-2	CASSQVQREIGETQYF	TGTGCCAGCAGCCAAGTCCAGCGGGAGATTGGAGAGACCCAGTACTTC
.	.	TRBJ1-2	TRBV3-1/TRBV3-2	CASSLSTLVGYTF	TGTGCCAGCAGCCTTTCGACTCTGGTAGGCTACACCTTC
.	.	TRBJ1-3	TRBV5-3	CARSLGPRNRPGSGNTIYF	TGTGCCAGAAGCTTGGGCCCCAGGAATCGACCGGGGTCTGGAAACACCATATATTTT
TRBD1	.	TRBJ1-5	TRBV3-1/TRBV3-2	CASSRGTGGNQPQHF	TGTGCCAGCAGCCGGGGGACAGGGGGCAATCAGCCCCAGCATTTT
TRBD1	.	TRBJ1-1	TRBV7-9	CASSRQGWTSEAFF	TGTGCCAGCAGTAGACAGGGATGGACTAGTGAAGCTTTCTTT
.	.	TRBJ2-5	TRBV15	CATSRTLGETQYF	TGTGCCACCAGCAGGACGCTGGGAGAGACCCAGTACTTC
.	.	TRBJ1-2	TRBV30	CAWSVFTVDYTF	TGTGCCTGGAGTGTATTTACAGTGGACTACACCTTC
.	.	TRBJ2-3	TRBV27	CASRFVGTDTQYF	TGTGCCAGCAGGTTTGTAGGCACAGATACGCAGTATTTT
TRBD2	.	TRBJ2-7	TRBV7-6	CASSLEAGGPGEQYF	TGTGCCAGCAGCTTAGAAGCGGGAGGGCCAGGGGAGCAGTACTTC
TRBD2	few	TRBJ2-5	TRBV13	CASSDQTSGTETQYF	TGTGCCAGCAGCGACCAGACTAGCGGGACGGAGACCCAGTACTTC
TRBD1	.	TRBJ1-1	TRBV7-9	CASSSDRGGVAFF	TGTGCCAGCAGCTCGGACAGGGGAGGAGTGGCTTTCTTT
.	.	TRBJ2-5	TRBV19	CASSIQSGPRHQETQYF	TGTGCCAGTAGTATTCAATCCGGGCCGAGACACCAAGAGACCCAGTACTTC
.	.	TRBJ1-3	TRBV28	CASSLSRNTIYF	TGTGCCAGCAGTTTATCGAGAAACACCATATATTTT
TRBD1	.	TRBJ1-3	TRBV19	CASSSPDRPSRSGNTIYF	TGTGCCAGTAGTTCCCCGGACAGGCCATCCCGCTCTGGAAACACCATATATTTT
.	once	TRBJ2-3	TRBV7-6	CASREGGTQYF	TGTGCCAGCAGGGAGGGGGGTACGCAGTATTTT
.	.	TRBJ2-5	TRBV24-1	CATSEWRWETQYF	TGTGCCACCAGTGAGTGGCGTTGGGAGACCCAGTACTTC
TRBD2	.	TRBJ2-1	TRBV3-1/TRBV3-2	CASSPKTSGRVNEQFF	TGTGCCAGCAGCCCCAAGACTAGCGGGAGGGTGAATGAGCAGTTCTTC
TRBD2	.	TRBJ2-2	TRBV5-1	CASSPGLLNTGELFF	TGCGCCAGCAGCCCGGGACTACTAAACACCGGGGAGCTGTTTTTT
TRBD1	few	TRBJ2-2	TRBV5-4	CASSLVWQGARGTGELFF	TGTGCCAGCAGCTTGGTCTGGCAGGGGGCGCGTGGCACCGGGGAGCTGTTTTTT
TRBD2	.	TRBJ2-3	TRBV27	CASSSLADSFTDTQYF	TGTGCCAGCAGTTCGCTAGCGGACTCATTCACAGATACGCAGTATTTT
.	.	TRBJ2-1	TRBV15	CATSRAGSSGDNEQFF	TGTGCCACCAGCAGAGCCGGGAGTAGCGGCGACAATGAGCAGTTCTTC
TRBD2	.	TRBJ2-7	TRBV7-2	CASSLGRAGGAAEQYF	TGTGCCAGCAGCTTAGGTCGAGCGGGAGGAGCGGCCGAGCAGTACTTC
.	.	TRBJ2-7	TRBV27	CASSNRPGMVREQYF	TGTGCCAGCAGCAACCGACCAGGGATGGTGCGCGAGCAGTACTTC
TRBD2	.	TRBJ2-3	TRBV11-2	CASSPRTSGITDTQYF	TGTGCCAGCAGCCCTCGGACTAGCGGGATCACAGATACGCAGTATTTT
TRBD1	.	TRBJ2-1	TRBV19	CASSPRQGRYNEQFF	TGTGCCAGTAGCCCCAGACAGGGGAGGTACAATGAGCAGTTCTTC
TRBD1	.	TRBJ1-4	TRBV7-2	CASSLGQNNEKLFF	TGTGCCAGCAGCTTGGGACAGAATAATGAAAAACTGTTTTTT
.	.	TRBJ1-3	TRBV6-5	CASRGGGENTIYF	TGTGCCAGCAGAGGGGGGGGCGAAAACACCATATATTTT
TRBD2	.	TRBJ2-3	TRBV28	CASQSKQAGDGDTQYF	TGTGCCAGCCAGTCGAAGCAAGCGGGAGATGGAGATACGCAGTATTTT
TRBD1	.	TRBJ2-3	TRBV18	CASHTGTGTDTQYF	TGTGCCAGTCACACCGGGACAGGGACAGATACGCAGTATTTT
.	.	TRBJ1-4	TRBV19	CASSISRVGEKLFF	TGTGCCAGTAGTATTTCCAGGGTAGGCGAAAAACTGTTTTTT
.	.	TRBJ2-1	TRBV24-1	CATSDTPGYSYNEQFF	TGTGCCACCAGTGATACTCCAGGGTACTCCTACAATGAGCAGTTCTTC
TRBD2	.	TRBJ2-7	TRBV7-2	CASSSVAGSSYEQYF	TGTGCCAGCAGCTCGGTAGCGGGTTCCTCCTACGAGCAGTACTTC
.	.	TRBJ1-1	TRBV4-2	CASSQEVRGTEAFF	TGTGCCAGCAGCCAAGAAGTTCGGGGGACTGAAGCTTTCTTT
TRBD1	.	TRBJ1-6	TRBV6-1	CASSEGGQRRAPLHF	TGTGCCAGCAGTGAAGGGGGACAGAGAAGGGCACCCCTCCACTTT
.	.	TRBJ1-1	TRBV12-1	CASSCNRGPKMNTEAFF	TGTGCCAGCAGCTGTAACAGGGGACCCAAAATGAACACTGAAGCTTTCTTT
.	few	TRBJ2-1	TRBV6-2/TRBV6-3	CASSYEPTYNEQFF	TGTGCCAGCAGTTACGAACCTACCTACAATGAGCAGTTCTTC
.	.	TRBJ1-5	TRBV27	CASSFEGFGNQPQHF	TGTGCCAGCAGTTTCGAGGGGTTTGGCAATCAGCCCCAGCATTTT